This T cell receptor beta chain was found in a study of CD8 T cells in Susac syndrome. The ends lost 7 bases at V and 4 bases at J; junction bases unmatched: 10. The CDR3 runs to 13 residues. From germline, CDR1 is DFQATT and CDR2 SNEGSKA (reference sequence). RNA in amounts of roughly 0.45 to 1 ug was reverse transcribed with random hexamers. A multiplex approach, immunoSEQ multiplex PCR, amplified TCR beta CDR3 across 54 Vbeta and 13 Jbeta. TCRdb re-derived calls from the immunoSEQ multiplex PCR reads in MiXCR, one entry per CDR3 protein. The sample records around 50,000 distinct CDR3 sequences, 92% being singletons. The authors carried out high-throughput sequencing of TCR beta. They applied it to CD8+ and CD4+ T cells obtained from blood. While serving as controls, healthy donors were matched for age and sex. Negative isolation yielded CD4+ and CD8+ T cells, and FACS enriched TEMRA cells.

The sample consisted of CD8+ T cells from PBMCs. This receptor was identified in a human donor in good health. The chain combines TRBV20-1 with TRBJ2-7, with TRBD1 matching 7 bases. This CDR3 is CSVRRDSSYEQYF. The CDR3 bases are TGCAGTGTTCGCCGGGACAGCTCTTACGAGCAGTACTTC.